One and the same sample provided the 11 T cell receptor beta chains below, sequenced in a study of cytomegalovirus exposure and HLA in healthy donors listed by TCRdb under 2017. Receptor amplification or capture employed the immunoSEQ multiplex PCR assay. For the multiplex PCR, a mixture combining 60 forward primers for TCR Vbeta segments and 13 reverse primers for TCR Jbeta segments was used. The clones in this table, taken by TCRdb from immuneACCESS, are in-frame only. Not every clone is retained; where verified, under half of the shortfall comes from an unresolved V gene, and the cause of the rest is unknown. Present in this sample are some 130,000 clones, 70% to 80% of which were seen just once. Around 10% of the sample comes from the top ten. Sequencing was done on a sample of PBMCs. The receptor set was obtained from a woman aged 45 to 65 in good health and CMV-seropositive.

This chain uses TRBV7-2 with TRBJ2-6, with 9 nucleotides matching TRBD1. V lost 5 bases to trimming and J lost 4 bases; unmatched junction nucleotides: 6. This CDR3 contains 16 residues. Germline CDR1 is SGHTA and CDR2 is FQGNSA. The CDR3 nucleotides read TGTGCCAGCAGCATGGACAGGGGCGGAGGGGCCAACGTCCTGACTTTC. Its translation is CASSMDRGGGANVLTF.

Here the CDR3 reads CASSPQQGAYEQYF. DNA of the CDR3: TGTGCCAGCAGCCCGCAGCAGGGCGCTTACGAGCAGTACTTC. The V gene is TRBV9, the J gene TRBJ2-7; weak D call: TRBD1 (5 bases). V was shortened by 4 bases and J by 4 bases, with 15 bases between the two germline ends. The CDR3 spans 14 residues. CDR1 is SGDLS and CDR2 is YYNGEE in the germline V gene.

The chain joins TRBV4-3 to TRBJ1-3, with TRBD1 matching over 9 bases. In germline, CDR1 is LGHNA, CDR2 YSLEER. This CDR3 contains 15 residues. Trimming took 1 base from V and 4 from J; bases not matched to a gene: 2. The CDR3 here is CASSQAGTGGNTIYF. The DNA for the CDR3 is TGCGCCAGCAGCCAAGCAGGGACAGGGGGAAACACCATATATTTT.

This chain joins TRBV6-1 and TRBJ2-7, with D possibly matching TRBD1 (5 bases). Trimming removed 4 bases from V and 5 bases from J, with 15 bases in between. This CDR3 is built from 14 residues. Germline values: CDR1 MNHNS, CDR2 SASEGT. CDR3 protein: CASSAQQGPDEQYF. The CDR3 nucleotides are TGTGCCAGCAGTGCGCAGCAGGGTCCAGACGAGCAGTACTTC.

The genes are TRBV10-3 and TRBJ2-6; 7 nucleotides agree with TRBD2. Germline V lookup: CDR1 ENHRY, CDR2 SYGVKD. The CDR3 has 16 residues. The V segment lost 4 bases and the J segment 0 bases; nucleotides outside the gene matches: 3. CDR3 in DNA: TGTGCCATCAGTGCCACGGGGGGCTCTGGGGCCAACGTCCTGACTTTC. It encodes CAISATGGSGANVLTF.

This chain connects TRBV29-1 to TRBJ1-4; D is ambiguous. CDR1 SQVTM and CDR2 ANQGSEA come from the germline V gene. The CDR3 is made up of 12 amino acids. Trimming left V 4 bases short and J 0 bases short, with 3 bases between. The CDR3 region has the DNA TGCAGCGTTGGAGCAACTAATGAAAAACTGTTTTTT. Translated, it gives CSVGATNEKLFF.

V is TRBV19 and J is TRBJ1-4; TRBD1 matches 8 bases. Germline CDR1 and CDR2: LNHDA and SQIVND (reference sequence). This CDR3 has 14 residues. J lost 5 bases, V lost 3 bases, and 2 bases had no gene match. Here the CDR3 reads CASSMGQANEKLFF. The CDR3, as DNA: TGTGCCAGTAGTATGGGACAGGCGAATGAAAAACTGTTTTTT.

In its sample, this clone was seen once. The chain couples TRBV4-3 to TRBJ1-3; D not certain. The CDR3 totals 15 residues. The germline V gene encodes CDR1 LGHNA and CDR2 YSLEER. V lost 1 base and J 0 bases, leaving 7 bases between the germline ends. The CDR3 is CASSQGQVSGNTIYF. CDR3 bases: TGCGCCAGCAGCCAAGGGCAGGTCTCTGGAAACACCATATATTTT.

V is TRBV5-1 and J is TRBJ2-7; 7 bases are a match to TRBD2. Germline V gives CDR1 SGHRS, CDR2 YFSETQ. Trimming cost V 1 base and J 3 bases; bases outside gene matches: 4. This CDR3 has 14 residues. CDR3 sequence: CASSLRGVDYEQYF. CDR3 coding DNA: TGCGCCAGCAGCTTGCGGGGGGTGGACTACGAGCAGTACTTC.

The chain carries TRBV5-4 and TRBJ2-2; the D gene is possibly TRBD2 (5 bases). This CDR3 spans 14 amino acids. Trimming took 4 bases from V and 1 from J, leaving 8 bases between them. CDR1 and CDR2 from the germline V gene are SGHNT and YYREEE (reference sequence). The CDR3 DNA is TGTGCCAGCAGCAACGCGGGGAACACCGGGGAGCTGTTTTTT. Its translation: CASSNAGNTGELFF.

This clone was counted a single time. This sequence joins TRBV5-1 and TRBJ2-1; no clear D gene. V dropped 0 bases and J dropped 6 bases, with 7 bases sitting between them. The germline V gene has CDR1 SGHRS and CDR2 YFSETQ. This CDR3 comprises 13 residues. The CDR3 loop reads CASSLGLLNEQFF. CDR3 nucleotide sequence: TGCGCCAGCAGCTTGGGACTGCTCAATGAGCAGTTCTTC.